Included here is one T cell receptor (beta chain) sequence, with context. Its specificity is unknown. The entry originates in a study of shared clonotypes between healthy human individuals. CDR1 is LNHDA, CDR2 SQIVND, per germline (reference sequence). There are 15 residues in the CDR3. The V segment lost 1 base and the J segment 8 bases; nucleotides outside the gene matches: 5. The study, taken as a whole, reports: What naive subsets generally showed was a larger estimated richness than memory subsets showed. When naive CD4 clonotypes were compared across a few donors, around 5% were shared.

Naive CD8 cells, CD45RO-negative and positively selected for CCR7, excluded terminally differentiated effector memory CD45RA+ cells. Within Nashville, Tennessee resided all donors, each a Caucasian adult. The assay ran at deep level. The protocol was immunoSEQ multiplex PCR, while the TCRdb copy is restricted to in-frame clones and leaves out a portion. The sample lists about 2 million clones, about 94% occurring once. This clonotype was sampled from a man aged 18 to 29 in good health. V is TRBV19 and J is TRBJ2-1; 10 bases map to TRBD1. Sequenced: naive CD8+ T cells sorted from blood. CDR3 nucleotide sequence: TGTGCCAGTAGTATAGGGACAGGGGGGCGCGATGAGCAGTTCTTC. Encoded protein: CASSIGTGGRDEQFF.